This T cell receptor (beta chain) was obtained from a study of Graves' ophthalmopathy and Graves' hyperthyroidism. Study-wide results and limits: Blood contained most expanded thyroid clonotypes exceeding 0.001 frequency. Using a 13-signature model, the authors split ophthalmopathy from stable hyperthyroidism, with 85% to 90% sensitivity and approximately 80% specificity.

CDR1 and CDR2 (germline): SNHLY, FYNNEI. The CDR3 totals 13 residues. Between the trimmed V and J ends, which lost 8 bases and 5 bases, there was a span of 16 bases. TCR beta CDR3 amplification used RNA transcripts. First-round RT-PCR with HTBI primers preceded a second-round multiplex PCR. TCRdb processed the multiplex PCR reads anew with MiXCR; each CDR3 protein has one entry. The sample holds over a million distinct CDR3 sequences, about two fifths seen once. New diagnoses, under 2 months' duration, and ages 18 to 65 characterized the hyperthyroidism patients. This clonotype has only a few counts. The antigen remains unidentified.

The rearrangement uses TRBV2 and TRBJ2-7, with D unresolved. The sequenced sample consisted of peripheral blood or thyroid tissue (not recorded which). The receptor comes from an adult man with Graves' hyperthyroidism. CDR3 protein: CASLRRGTHEQYF. The CDR3 nucleotides read TGTGCCAGCCTCCGGCGAGGCACCCACGAGCAGTACTTC.